These T cell receptor beta chains were read from a single sample in a study of T cell responses to AZD1222 COVID-19 vaccine. Measured with immunoSEQ multiplex PCR; TCRdb has only the in-frame clones, and not every one. The table shows about 190,000 clones, with approximately 91% occurring only once. This sample comprised peripheral blood, obtained on day 0 of AZD1222 vaccination. Receptor source: an adult in good health. Both conserved end residues are part of each CDR3. Each record gives: J gene, D gene, V gene, clone size, CDR3 protein, CDR3 DNA. D genes are given only for firm matches. Clone size appears in some rows only: once, few, many, or a class for an expanded clone.

J: TRBJ1-6; D: -; V: TRBV28; size: -; CDR3: CASSGWGETSYNSPLHF; DNA: TGTGCCAGCAGTGGATGGGGGGAAACCTCCTATAATTCACCCCTCCACTTT
J: TRBJ2-7; D: -; V: TRBV9; size: -; CDR3: CASSVVGALSEQYF; DNA: TGTGCCAGCAGCGTAGTCGGGGCTCTTTCCGAGCAGTACTTC
J: TRBJ2-7; D: TRBD1; V: TRBV28; size: -; CDR3: CATYPGQGEQYF; DNA: TGTGCCACGTACCCGGGACAGGGCGAGCAGTACTTC
J: TRBJ1-1; D: -; V: TRBV5-1; size: -; CDR3: CASSLDVGLNTEAFF; DNA: TGCGCCAGCAGCTTGGATGTTGGCCTGAACACTGAAGCTTTCTTT
J: TRBJ2-1; D: -; V: TRBV24-1; size: -; CDR3: CATSDRTTGNEQFF; DNA: TGTGCCACCAGTGATCGGACAACGGGGAATGAGCAGTTCTTC
J: TRBJ2-7; D: -; V: TRBV9; size: -; CDR3: CASSPAPWYEQYF; DNA: TGTGCCAGCAGCCCAGCCCCATGGTACGAGCAGTACTTC
J: TRBJ1-3; D: -; V: TRBV28; size: -; CDR3: CASRHRNTQYSGNTIYF; DNA: TGTGCCAGCAGACACCGAAATACACAATACTCTGGAAACACCATATATTTT
J: TRBJ2-7; D: TRBD1; V: TRBV19; size: -; CDR3: CASSLRDRVSYEQYF; DNA: TGTGCCAGTAGTCTTCGGGACAGGGTTTCCTACGAGCAGTACTTC
J: TRBJ1-1; D: -; V: TRBV4-1; size: -; CDR3: CASSALGIGRNTEAFF; DNA: TGCGCCAGCAGCGCGCTGGGAATAGGCAGGAACACTGAAGCTTTCTTT
J: TRBJ2-7; D: -; V: TRBV19; size: -; CDR3: CASSLTDSYEQYF; DNA: TGTGCCAGTAGCCTCACAGACTCCTACGAGCAGTACTTC
J: TRBJ2-3; D: -; V: TRBV19; size: once; CDR3: CASSPLAMQADTQYF; DNA: TGTGCCAGTAGTCCCCTAGCGATGCAGGCAGATACGCAGTATTTT
J: TRBJ2-1; D: -; V: TRBV18; size: -; CDR3: CASSPRLEDEQFF; DNA: TGTGCCAGCTCACCCCGACTAGAGGATGAGCAGTTCTTC
J: TRBJ1-5; D: -; V: TRBV27; size: -; CDR3: CASSSYPRGGQPQHF; DNA: TGTGCCAGCAGTTCCTATCCCAGGGGCGGCCAGCCCCAGCATTTT
J: TRBJ1-1; D: -; V: TRBV5-1; size: -; CDR3: CASKSAVNTEAFF; DNA: TGCGCCAGCAAGTCGGCGGTGAACACTGAAGCTTTCTTT